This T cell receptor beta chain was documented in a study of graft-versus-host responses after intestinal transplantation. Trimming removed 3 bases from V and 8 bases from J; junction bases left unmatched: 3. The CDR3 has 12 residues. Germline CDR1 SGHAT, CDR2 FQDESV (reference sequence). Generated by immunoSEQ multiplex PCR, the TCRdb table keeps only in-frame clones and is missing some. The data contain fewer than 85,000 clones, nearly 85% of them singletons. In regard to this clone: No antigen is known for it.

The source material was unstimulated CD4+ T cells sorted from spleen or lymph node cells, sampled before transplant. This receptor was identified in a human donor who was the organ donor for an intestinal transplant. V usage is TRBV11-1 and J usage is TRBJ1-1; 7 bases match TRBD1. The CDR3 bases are TGTGCCAGCAGCTTGGAACAGGGGGAAGCTTTCTTT. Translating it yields CASSLEQGEAFF.